This entry is about one T cell receptor (beta chain). CDR1 is ENHRY and CDR2 is SYGVKD in the germline V gene. The length of the CDR3 is 15 residues. Trimming left V 10 bases short and J 0 bases short, with 15 bases between. The data were taken from a study of OX40 agonist ivuxolimab in advanced cancers. TCRdb keeps only in-frame clones here, not all; method: immunoSEQ multiplex PCR. The table has 30,000 to 40,000 clones, about 93% seen once. This chain joins TRBV10-3 and TRBJ1-4, with TRBD1 as a possible D gene (6 bases). The receptor's source is an adult with an advanced solid tumor such as melanoma, head and neck, liver or kidney cancer. The source was CD4+ or CD8+ T cells sorted from blood, collected in a trial of the OX40 agonist ivuxolimab. The CDR3 DNA sequence: TGTGCCACCCTCCGGGACACTTCAACTAATGAAAAACTGTTTTTT. Translating it yields CATLRDTSTNEKLFF.